The 32 T cell receptor beta chains reported below all come from one sample, sequenced in a study of shared clonotypes between healthy human individuals. Generated by immunoSEQ multiplex PCR, the TCRdb table keeps only in-frame clones and is missing some. The sample lists around 580,000 clones; 98% were seen once. Cells designated naive CD8 were CD45RO-negative and were positively selected for CCR7, with terminally differentiated effector memory CD45RA+ cells excluded. Source material: naive CD8+ T cells sorted from blood. These receptors originate from a man under 40 in good health.

The rearrangement links TRBV7-6 to TRBJ2-7, with a possible D match to TRBD2 (5 bases). V was cut by 1 base and J by 2 bases, with 12 bases left in between. The CDR3 contains 15 residues. Looked up from germline, CDR1 is SGHVS and CDR2 is FNYEAQ. CDR3 nucleotide sequence: TGTGCCAGCAGCTTAGAATCGACTAAAACCTACGAGCAGTACTTC. This sequence encodes CASSLESTKTYEQYF.

A note on this clone: This specimen includes other DNA sequences encoding the same CDR3. The chain uses TRBV9 and TRBJ2-7, with a tentative D call TRBD2 (5 bases). V was clipped by 0 bases and J by 3 bases, with 10 bases between them. The CDR3 is made up of 14 amino acids. CDR1 and CDR2 from the germline V gene are SGDLS and YYNGEE. CDR3 sequence (DNA): TGTGCCAGCAGCGTAGATCTGGGGAGCTACGAGCAGTACTTC. Translated, it gives CASSVDLGSYEQYF.

This clone was observed a single time. V gene TRBV5-1 combines with J gene TRBJ2-1; D remains ambiguous. V lost 0 bases, J lost 0 bases, and 10 bases lay in between. Germline values: CDR1 SGHRS, CDR2 YFSETQ. The CDR3 contains 16 residues. DNA of the CDR3: TGCGCCAGCAGCTTGGGAGGCAGGAGCTCCTACAATGAGCAGTTCTTC. Protein sequence: CASSLGGRSSYNEQFF.

The gene calls are TRBV9 and TRBJ2-1, with a tentative D call TRBD2 (5 bases). Germline lookup yields CDR1 SGDLS and CDR2 YYNGEE. This CDR3 spans 15 amino acids. V lost 0 bases, J lost 4 bases, and 11 bases lay in between. CDR3 residues: CASSVGLNVYNEQFF. The DNA of the CDR3 is TGTGCCAGCAGCGTAGGACTAAACGTGTACAATGAGCAGTTCTTC.

The chain employs TRBV19 and TRBJ2-3; D might be TRBD2 (5 bases). Germline CDR1 LNHDA, CDR2 SQIVND (reference sequence). This CDR3 has 13 residues. V was cut by 3 bases and J by 4 bases, with 8 bases left in between. CDR3 in DNA: TGTGCCAGTAGTATGGTGGGAGCAGATACGCAGTATTTT. This gives the protein CASSMVGADTQYF.

This rearrangement joins TRBV4-3 to TRBJ1-2; a weak D match, TRBD1 (5 bases). Trimming removed 1 base at V and 8 bases at J, with 11 bases between. This CDR3 region has 13 residues. Germline V lookup: CDR1 LGHNA, CDR2 YSLEER. The CDR3 spells CASSQGQNKGYTF. In DNA, the CDR3 is TGCGCCAGCAGCCAAGGACAGAACAAGGGCTACACCTTC.

The chain uses TRBV10-1 and TRBJ2-5, with 7 bases identical to TRBD1. Germline lookup yields CDR1 WNHNN and CDR2 SYGVQD (reference sequence). The CDR3 totals 13 residues. J gave up 0 bases and V 6 bases, and 1 base lay outside the gene matches. CDR3 residues: CASSGTDQETQYF. The CDR3, as DNA: TGCGCCAGCAGCGGGACAGACCAAGAGACCCAGTACTTC.

The chain links TRBV9 to TRBJ1-3; D gene ambiguous. The germline gives CDR1 SGDLS, CDR2 YYNGEE. The CDR3 covers 15 residues. The ends were cut back, 0 bases at V and 0 bases at J, with 7 bases in the middle. CDR3 bases: TGTGCCAGCAGCGTAGCAGAGAGCTCTGGAAACACCATATATTTT. It is translated as CASSVAESSGNTIYF.

The chain is built from TRBV2 and TRBJ2-4, with TRBD2 matching 13 bases. V shed 7 bases and J 0 bases; nucleotides not matched to a gene: 6. This CDR3 is 17 amino acids long. Germline V gene sequence: CDR1 SNHLY, CDR2 FYNNEI. The CDR3 bases are TGTGCCAGCAAAGGGACTAGCGGGACGGTAGCCAAAAACATTCAGTACTTC. It translates to CASKGTSGTVAKNIQYF.

The genes are TRBV7-9 and TRBJ2-2; D not certain. V gave up 5 bases and J gave up 5 bases, with 6 bases separating them. The germline V gene has CDR1 SEHNR and CDR2 FQNEAQ (reference sequence). The CDR3 totals 12 residues. In nucleotides, the CDR3 is TGTGCCAGCAGCCCCAGTACCGGGGAGCTGTTTTTT. Encoded protein: CASSPSTGELFF.

This clone has a single count. The CDR3 here is CASSLRGNSYEQYF. Written as DNA, the CDR3 is TGTGCCAGCAGTTTACGTGGAAACTCCTACGAGCAGTACTTC. The chain couples TRBV28 to TRBJ2-7, with D uncertain. Trimming cost V 2 bases and J 0 bases, with 8 bases left between them. The CDR3 consists of 14 residues. In germline, CDR1 is MDHEN, CDR2 SYDVKM.

V gene TRBV28 combines with J gene TRBJ1-2, with TRBD1 identical over 8 bases. CDR1 is MDHEN and CDR2 is SYDVKM in the germline V gene. The CDR3 loop spans 15 amino acids. Losses at the gene ends were 6 bases for V and 6 bases for J; bases not matched to a gene: 12. CDR3 coding DNA: TGTGCCAGCAGGACGACAGGGGAAAGGGAGAATGGCTACACCTTC. The encoded protein is CASRTTGERENGYTF.

The chain uses TRBV5-1 and TRBJ2-5; D is possibly TRBD1 or TRBD2 (6 bases each). V was cut by 4 bases and J by 5 bases, with 12 bases left in between. The CDR3 has 13 residues. Germline-derived CDR1 and CDR2 are SGHRS and YFSETQ. The CDR3 here is CASSTQGRETQYF. For the CDR3, the DNA is TGCGCCAGCAGCACCCAGGGGAGGGAGACCCAGTACTTC.

The rearrangement joins TRBV30 to TRBJ2-1; D is perhaps TRBD1 or TRBD2 (5 bases each). The CDR3 is made up of 14 amino acids. Trimming left V 0 bases short and J 6 bases short, with 12 bases between. Per germline, CDR1 GTSNPN and CDR2 SVGIG (reference sequence). CDR3 protein: CAWSVSAGTNEQFF. In DNA form, the CDR3 reads TGTGCCTGGAGTGTATCGGCAGGGACCAATGAGCAGTTCTTC.

With respect to this clone: Within the sample, other DNA sequences also encode this same CDR3. The chain links TRBV7-3 to TRBJ2-1; D uncertain. V lost 2 bases and J lost 7, with 6 bases in between. The germline V gene encodes CDR1 SGHTA and CDR2 FQGTGA. CDR3 length: 12 amino acids. CDR3 region: CASSLPGNEQFF. The CDR3 DNA reads TGTGCCAGCAGCTTACCAGGTAATGAGCAGTTCTTC.

This rearrangement joins TRBV15 to TRBJ2-3; no clear D. Germline V gene sequence: CDR1 LNHNV, CDR2 YYDKDF (reference sequence). CDR3 length: 16 amino acids. The germline V and J ends were trimmed by 3 bases and 0 bases, with 13 bases remaining between them. CDR3 loop: CATSSLASWSTDTQYF. The CDR3 nucleotides read TGTGCCACCAGCAGTCTCGCGTCATGGAGCACAGATACGCAGTATTTT.

The V call is TRBV19, the J call TRBJ2-4; TRBD1 agrees at 7 bases. The CDR3 runs to 15 residues. CDR1 and CDR2 from the germline V gene are LNHDA and SQIVND (reference sequence). Unmatched junction bases numbered 6, after V lost 4 bases and J lost 3 bases. The CDR3 nucleotides are TGTGCCAGTAGTAAAGGACAGGCCGGCAAAAACATTCAGTACTTC. Protein: CASSKGQAGKNIQYF.

The chain combines TRBV5-1 with TRBJ2-7, with TRBD2 identical over 14 bases. The germline V gene encodes CDR1 SGHRS and CDR2 YFSETQ. This CDR3 comprises 16 residues. V shed 4 bases and J 4 bases; nucleotides not matched to a gene: 7. In DNA, the CDR3 is TGCGCCAGCAGCCTGGGACTAGCGGGAGTGGTGTACGAGCAGTACTTC. Protein sequence: CASSLGLAGVVYEQYF.

This clone has just one count. The rearrangement links TRBV6-5 to TRBJ2-5; possible D gene TRBD2, 5 bases. This CDR3 has 16 residues. Germline V gene sequence: CDR1 MNHEY, CDR2 SVGAGI. The V end lost 3 bases, the J end lost 0 bases, and 14 bases lay between the germline ends. The CDR3: CASSYGGRGYQETQYF. In DNA, the CDR3 is TGTGCCAGCAGTTATGGAGGTCGTGGGTACCAAGAGACCCAGTACTTC.

This rearrangement joins TRBV4-1 to TRBJ2-1; no clear D. The CDR3 consists of 15 residues. Looked up from germline, CDR1 is MGHRA and CDR2 is YSYEKL. V was shortened by 0 bases and J by 4 bases, with 10 bases between the two germline ends. Here the CDR3 DNA reads TGCGCCAGCAGCCAAGAACGGGCTGTATACAATGAGCAGTTCTTC. Translated, it gives CASSQERAVYNEQFF.

This chain links TRBV11-2 with TRBJ2-7, with D maybe TRBD1 (6 bases). The V end was cut by 7 bases, the J end by 7 bases, with 14 bases between. The germline V gene has CDR1 SGHAT and CDR2 FQNNGV. There are 12 residues in the CDR3. CDR3 coding DNA: TGTGCCAGCAATCCAACGAGGGGGGAGCAGTACTTC. The encoded protein is CASNPTRGEQYF. The full variable domain, its missing parts supplied by reference TRBV11-2 and TRBJ2-7, is EAGVAQSPRYKIIEKRQSVAFWCNPISGHATLYWYQQILGQGPKLLIQFQNNGVVDDSQLPKDRFSAERLKGVDSTLKIQPAKLEDSAVYLCASNPTRGEQYFGPGTRLTVT.

The chain couples TRBV29-1 to TRBJ2-1, with unresolved D. The CDR3 spans 10 residues. The germline CDR1 and CDR2 sequences are SQVTM and ANQGSEA. V lost 6 bases to trimming and J lost 5 bases, with 5 bases between them. CDR3 loop: CSVRNNEQFF. CDR3 nucleotide sequence: TGCAGCGTCAGGAACAATGAGCAGTTCTTC.

The chain combines TRBV4-1 with TRBJ2-7, with unresolved D. V was pared by 0 bases and J by 2 bases, with 11 bases between. CDR3 length: 15 residues. The V gene's germline CDR1 is MGHRA and CDR2 YSYEKL. The CDR3 region has the DNA TGCGCCAGCAGCCAAGAAACTTCGGCGGCCTACGAGCAGTACTTC. This sequence encodes CASSQETSAAYEQYF.

This chain joins TRBV19 and TRBJ1-5, with D hard to call. Germline V gene sequence: CDR1 LNHDA, CDR2 SQIVND (reference sequence). This CDR3 region has 15 residues. Trimming removed 6 bases from V and 7 bases from J, with 19 bases in between. The CDR3 loop is CASSTTGGGGQPQHF. CDR3 DNA: TGTGCCAGTAGCACAACCGGAGGTGGAGGCCAGCCCCAGCATTTT.

This chain joins TRBV11-2 and TRBJ2-1; TRBD2 matches 8 bases. CDR1 SGHAT and CDR2 FQNNGV come from the germline V gene. The CDR3 runs to 17 residues. After removal of 3 bases from V and 6 bases from J, the junction contained 13 bases not matched to a gene. The CDR3 region is CASSFPNALAEGNEQFF. The CDR3 coding sequence is TGTGCCAGCAGCTTCCCCAATGCACTAGCGGAGGGCAATGAGCAGTTCTTC.

The chain carries TRBV6-5 and TRBJ1-3; 10 bases align to TRBD1. The CDR3 has 15 amino acids. Trimming at V came to 10 bases and at J to 0 bases, leaving 6 bases not matched to a gene. CDR1 is MNHEY and CDR2 is SVGAGI in the germline V gene. This CDR3 reads CATSGTGDSGNTIYF. The CDR3 DNA reads TGTGCCACCTCCGGGACAGGGGACTCTGGAAACACCATATATTTT.

The rearrangement links TRBV25-1 to TRBJ2-1; TRBD2 matches 7 bases. CDR1 and CDR2 from the germline V gene are MGHDK and SYGVNS. Trimming took 3 bases from V and 9 from J; bases not matched to a gene: 11. The length of the CDR3 is 15 residues. CDR3 nucleotide sequence: TGTGCCAGCAGTGATTTGGGCCTAGCGGTATCTGAGCAGTTCTTC. Protein product: CASSDLGLAVSEQFF.

The chain links TRBV10-2 to TRBJ2-5, with 14 bases that match TRBD2. Germline-derived CDR1 and CDR2 are WSHSY and SAAADI. The junction had 8 bases not matched to a gene; V was cut back by 10 bases and J by 4 bases. This CDR3 is built from 15 residues. The CDR3 sequence is CATAGTSGSGETQYF. The DNA of the CDR3 is TGCGCCACCGCCGGGACTAGCGGGAGCGGAGAGACCCAGTACTTC.

The chain combines TRBV5-1 with TRBJ2-4; 7 bases are a match to TRBD2. With 4 bases clipped from V and 9 bases from J, the junction kept 13 bases outside the gene matches. Germline values: CDR1 SGHRS, CDR2 YFSETQ. The CDR3 totals 15 residues. The CDR3 sequence is CASSQGGVVFGIQYF. In nucleotides, the CDR3 is TGCGCCAGCAGCCAGGGAGGGGTCGTGTTCGGCATTCAGTACTTC. Together with reference TRBV5-1 and TRBJ2-4, the CDR3 gives the full variable domain: KAGVTQTPRYLIKTRGQQVTLSCSPISGHRSVSWYQQTPGQGLQFLFEYFSETQRNKGNFPGRFSGRQFSNSRSEMNVSTLELGDSALYLCASSQGGVVFGIQYFGAGTRLSVL.

The count of this clone is one. The chain links TRBV6-6 to TRBJ1-1; TRBD1 might be the D (5 bases). Trimming removed 4 bases at V and 4 bases at J, with 13 bases between. The CDR3 extends over 14 amino acids. Germline CDR1 and CDR2: MNHNY and SVGAGI (reference sequence). The DNA of the CDR3 is TGTGCCAGCAGTTTGTCCGTGGGGACCACTGAAGCTTTCTTT. Amino acids: CASSLSVGTTEAFF.

V and J are TRBV28 and TRBJ1-2; D is ambiguous. This CDR3 comprises 12 residues. The germline V gene has CDR1 MDHEN and CDR2 SYDVKM. The V gene lost 4 bases and the J gene lost 4 bases, with 7 bases spanning the gap. The DNA for the CDR3 is TGTGCCAGCAGTTCCTTTCTCTATGGCTACACCTTC. Amino acid sequence: CASSSFLYGYTF.

CDR3 coding DNA: TGTGCCAGCAGTTTCGCTAGCGGGACACAAGAGACCCAGTACTTC. Residues: CASSFASGTQETQYF. This chain connects TRBV28 to TRBJ2-5; 9 bases align to TRBD2. V shed 3 bases, J shed 2 bases, and the junction held 4 bases outside the gene matches. There are 15 residues in the CDR3. Germline assignment: CDR1 MDHEN and CDR2 SYDVKM.